These T cell receptor beta chains were read from a single sample in a study of Graves' ophthalmopathy and Graves' hyperthyroidism. TCRdb reprocessed the multiplex PCR reads via MiXCR and lists one record per CDR3 protein. The data hold about 370,000 distinct CDR3 sequences, with approximately 18% observed a single time. Sequenced material: peripheral blood. Receptors were obtained from an adult woman with stable Graves' hyperthyroidism. Both conserved end residues are part of each CDR3. The D gene is left open where the match is weak. Clone size is given for some rows only: seen once, a few or many times, or a class if the clone is expanded.

v_gene: TRBV5-1; j_gene: TRBJ1-1; d_gene: TRBD1; abundance: .; CDR3nt: TGCGCCAGCAGCTTGGCATCCCCGACAGGGAGTATGAACACTGAAGCTTTCTTT; CDR3aa: CASSLASPTGSMNTEAFF
v_gene: TRBV6-2/TRBV6-3; j_gene: TRBJ2-5; d_gene: TRBD2; abundance: many; CDR3nt: TGTGCCAGCAGTTACCGAGCGGGAGGTAGAGAGACCCAGTACTTC; CDR3aa: CASSYRAGGRETQYF
v_gene: TRBV30; j_gene: TRBJ1-1; d_gene: TRBD1; abundance: many; CDR3nt: TGTGCCTGGAGTAAAGGGACAGGGGCCACTGAAGCTTTCTTT; CDR3aa: CAWSKGTGATEAFF
v_gene: TRBV5-1; j_gene: TRBJ1-1; d_gene: .; abundance: .; CDR3nt: TGCGCCAGCAGTTTGGCCCTGGGGGACACTGAAGCTTTCTTT; CDR3aa: CASSLALGDTEAFF
v_gene: TRBV20-1; j_gene: TRBJ1-2; d_gene: .; abundance: many; CDR3nt: TGCAGTGCTAGAGATTCTTCCGGGAACTATGGCTACACCTTC; CDR3aa: CSARDSSGNYGYTF
v_gene: TRBV5-1; j_gene: TRBJ2-5; d_gene: TRBD2; abundance: many; CDR3nt: TGCGCCAGCAGCAGGTGGACTAGCGGGATGGAGACCCAGTACTTC; CDR3aa: CASSRWTSGMETQYF
v_gene: TRBV11-2; j_gene: TRBJ2-6; d_gene: .; abundance: few; CDR3nt: TGTGCCAGCAGTTACCTCTTTTCTGGGGCCAACGTCCTGACTTTC; CDR3aa: CASSYLFSGANVLTF
v_gene: TRBV6-5; j_gene: TRBJ1-1; d_gene: .; abundance: .; CDR3nt: TGTGCCAGCAGTTTCTCGCTAGGGAACACTGAAGCTTTCTTT; CDR3aa: CASSFSLGNTEAFF
v_gene: TRBV6-1; j_gene: TRBJ1-1; d_gene: .; abundance: .; CDR3nt: TGTGCCAGCAGTGGGGGGGACGCGCGGTGGGACACTGAAGCTTTCTTT; CDR3aa: CASSGGDARWDTEAFF
v_gene: TRBV20-1; j_gene: TRBJ1-1; d_gene: .; abundance: many; CDR3nt: TGCAGTTCCAGACAACTGAACACTGAAGCTTTCTTT; CDR3aa: CSSRQLNTEAFF
v_gene: TRBV12-3/TRBV12-4; j_gene: TRBJ1-2; d_gene: .; abundance: many; CDR3nt: TGTGCCAGCAGTTTACAGGGAATCTATGGCTACACCTTC; CDR3aa: CASSLQGIYGYTF
v_gene: TRBV18; j_gene: TRBJ1-1; d_gene: TRBD1; abundance: many; CDR3nt: TGTGCCAGCTCACCAAAGACAGGGAGGGGTGAAGCTTTCTTT; CDR3aa: CASSPKTGRGEAFF
v_gene: TRBV19; j_gene: TRBJ1-5; d_gene: .; abundance: few; CDR3nt: TGTGCCAGTAGTATGGCAGCCGATCAGCCCCAGCATTTT; CDR3aa: CASSMAADQPQHF
v_gene: TRBV28; j_gene: TRBJ1-5; d_gene: .; abundance: many; CDR3nt: TGTGCCAGCAGTTCACAGAAGACGGGGGCCAATCAGCCCCAGCATTTT; CDR3aa: CASSSQKTGANQPQHF
v_gene: TRBV2; j_gene: TRBJ2-5; d_gene: .; abundance: few; CDR3nt: TGTGCCAGCAGTGAATGGGGCGGAGGGTGGCAAGAGACCCAGTACTTC; CDR3aa: CASSEWGGGWQETQYF
v_gene: TRBV28; j_gene: TRBJ2-7; d_gene: .; abundance: many; CDR3nt: TGTGCCAGCAGTCACCCAGGGTTTCAGGGGCCTGAGCAGTACTTC; CDR3aa: CASSHPGFQGPEQYF
v_gene: TRBV20-1; j_gene: TRBJ1-2; d_gene: .; abundance: many; CDR3nt: TGCAGTGCTAGAGATAGTCCCCTTGGCTACACCTTC; CDR3aa: CSARDSPLGYTF
v_gene: TRBV27; j_gene: TRBJ1-6; d_gene: .; abundance: many; CDR3nt: TGTGCCAGCAGCTCGGACAGAAGAAATTCACCCCTCCACTTT; CDR3aa: CASSSDRRNSPLHF
v_gene: TRBV12-5; j_gene: TRBJ2-2; d_gene: TRBD2; abundance: many; CDR3nt: TGTGCTAGTGGTTTGGGCGGGACTAGCGTCCCCGGGGAGCTGTTTTTT; CDR3aa: CASGLGGTSVPGELFF
v_gene: TRBV6-1; j_gene: TRBJ2-4; d_gene: TRBD2; abundance: few; CDR3nt: TGTGCCAGCAGTGAAGCCCAGCGGGAGGCTAAGTACTTC; CDR3aa: CASSEAQREAKYF
v_gene: TRBV19; j_gene: TRBJ2-4; d_gene: .; abundance: many; CDR3nt: TGTGCCAGTAGTATGCCGGGCTCCAAAAACATTCAGTACTTC; CDR3aa: CASSMPGSKNIQYF
v_gene: TRBV29-1; j_gene: TRBJ1-2; d_gene: .; abundance: .; CDR3nt: TGCAGCGTTGCAGAACGCTATGGCTACACCTTC; CDR3aa: CSVAERYGYTF
v_gene: TRBV29-1; j_gene: TRBJ2-7; d_gene: TRBD2; abundance: many; CDR3nt: TGCAGCGTTGAGAGGGGGACTAGCGGGAGCGAGCAGTACTTC; CDR3aa: CSVERGTSGSEQYF
v_gene: TRBV6-4; j_gene: TRBJ1-5; d_gene: TRBD1; abundance: .; CDR3nt: TGTGCCAGCAGTAAACCCCGGGGGACAGTAAGGAATCAGCCCCAGCATTTT; CDR3aa: CASSKPRGTVRNQPQHF
v_gene: TRBV4-1; j_gene: TRBJ1-5; d_gene: TRBD1; abundance: .; CDR3nt: TGCGCCAGCAGCCAAGAAATAGGGGGCGGGCAGCCCCAGCATTTT; CDR3aa: CASSQEIGGGQPQHF
v_gene: TRBV28; j_gene: TRBJ2-7; d_gene: TRBD2; abundance: many; CDR3nt: TGTGCCAGCAGTTTAGGGCTAGCGGGATACTATTACGAGCAGTACTTC; CDR3aa: CASSLGLAGYYYEQYF
v_gene: TRBV28; j_gene: TRBJ2-2; d_gene: TRBD1; abundance: many; CDR3nt: TGTGCCAGCAGTCCCGCCGGGACAGCCACCGGGGAGCTGTTTTTT; CDR3aa: CASSPAGTATGELFF
v_gene: TRBV7-8; j_gene: TRBJ2-7; d_gene: .; abundance: many; CDR3nt: TGTGCCAGCAGCTCAAGAAAGACACTCGCGCCCAACTACGAGCAGTACTTC; CDR3aa: CASSSRKTLAPNYEQYF
v_gene: TRBV15; j_gene: TRBJ1-5; d_gene: TRBD1; abundance: many; CDR3nt: TGTGCCACCAGCAGGGGCAGGGGGCAAGGGAATCAGCCCCAGCATTTT; CDR3aa: CATSRGRGQGNQPQHF
v_gene: TRBV11-2; j_gene: TRBJ2-7; d_gene: .; abundance: many; CDR3nt: TGTGCCAGCAGAACCGCGCGGCACAGACACTACGAGCAGTACTTC; CDR3aa: CASRTARHRHYEQYF
v_gene: TRBV27; j_gene: TRBJ1-5; d_gene: TRBD1; abundance: many; CDR3nt: TGTGCCAGCAGTCGCGGACAGGGGGCTAGCAATCAGCCCCAGCATTTT; CDR3aa: CASSRGQGASNQPQHF
v_gene: TRBV28; j_gene: TRBJ1-3; d_gene: .; abundance: many; CDR3nt: TGTGCCAGCATTGCTGGGACAAGTGGAAACACCATATATTTT; CDR3aa: CASIAGTSGNTIYF
v_gene: TRBV11-2; j_gene: TRBJ2-5; d_gene: TRBD2; abundance: .; CDR3nt: TGTGCCAGCAGCTTTCACGGGACTAGCGGGAGCGAGACCCAGTACTTC; CDR3aa: CASSFHGTSGSETQYF
v_gene: TRBV7-9; j_gene: TRBJ1-1; d_gene: .; abundance: .; CDR3nt: TGTGCCAACGCAGACCTTGACAAATTTGAAGCTTTCTTT; CDR3aa: CANADLDKFEAFF
v_gene: TRBV2; j_gene: TRBJ1-2; d_gene: .; abundance: .; CDR3nt: TGTGCCAGCAGTGAAGTTCGGGGTGATAACTATGGCTACACCTTC; CDR3aa: CASSEVRGDNYGYTF
v_gene: TRBV7-9; j_gene: TRBJ2-7; d_gene: TRBD1; abundance: many; CDR3nt: TGTGCCAGCAGCCCCCGGACAGGGGCCTTAATCGAGCAGTACTTC; CDR3aa: CASSPRTGALIEQYF
v_gene: TRBV28; j_gene: TRBJ2-7; d_gene: .; abundance: few; CDR3nt: TGTGCCAGCAGTCCCTTTACCCGCTGGGGCGAGCAGTACTTC; CDR3aa: CASSPFTRWGEQYF
v_gene: TRBV11-2; j_gene: TRBJ2-7; d_gene: .; abundance: many; CDR3nt: TGTGCCAGCAGCTTACCCAGCCTCTACGAGCAGTACTTC; CDR3aa: CASSLPSLYEQYF
v_gene: TRBV30; j_gene: TRBJ2-7; d_gene: .; abundance: .; CDR3nt: TGTGCCTGGACAGCGGGTGGGCGCAGGGCACGGTTGCCTGGCTCCTACGAGCAGTACTTC; CDR3aa: CAWTAGGRRARLPGSYEQYF
v_gene: TRBV12-5; j_gene: TRBJ1-2; d_gene: TRBD1; abundance: .; CDR3nt: TGTGCTAGTGGGCGCAGGGGACAGGTTCACTATGGCTACACCTTC; CDR3aa: CASGRRGQVHYGYTF
v_gene: TRBV13; j_gene: TRBJ2-4; d_gene: TRBD2; abundance: .; CDR3nt: TGTGCCAGCAGCCCGGAGAGAGTAGCGGGAGGTGGAAACATTAAGTACTTC; CDR3aa: CASSPERVAGGGNIKYF
v_gene: TRBV12-3/TRBV12-4; j_gene: TRBJ2-7; d_gene: TRBD1; abundance: many; CDR3nt: TGTGCCAGCAGCTTGACGACAGGGAGCTCCTACGAGCAGTACTTC; CDR3aa: CASSLTTGSSYEQYF
v_gene: TRBV9; j_gene: TRBJ2-7; d_gene: TRBD2; abundance: .; CDR3nt: TGTGCCAGCGCGGGGGAGGGTCCAACACCGGATCAGTACTTC; CDR3aa: CASAGEGPTPDQYF
v_gene: TRBV6-1; j_gene: TRBJ2-6; d_gene: TRBD2; abundance: .; CDR3nt: TGTGCCAGCAGCATAGCGGGAGATGGGGCCAACGTCCTGACTTTC; CDR3aa: CASSIAGDGANVLTF
v_gene: TRBV2; j_gene: TRBJ2-5; d_gene: TRBD2; abundance: .; CDR3nt: TGTGCCAGCAGCGCGACTAGCGAGACCCAGTACTTC; CDR3aa: CASSATSETQYF
v_gene: TRBV30; j_gene: TRBJ2-5; d_gene: .; abundance: few; CDR3nt: TGTGCCTGGAGTCGACCCGGGGGTGAGACCCAGTACTTC; CDR3aa: CAWSRPGGETQYF